These 31 T cell receptor beta chains originate from one sample sequenced in a study of blood T cells in healthy people across ages. Through a sample-barcoded 5' primer and a J-beta primer mix, a second PCR was run for roughly 6 to 12 cycles. Each CDR3 protein gets one entry after TCRdb re-called the 5' RACE reads with MiXCR. The sample yields 890,000 or so distinct CDR3 sequences, roughly 60% seen once. Specimen: blood. All receptors derive from a man aged 25-45 years in good health.

V gene TRBV6-5 combines with J gene TRBJ2-2; D might be TRBD2 (6 bases). In germline, CDR1 is MNHEY, CDR2 SVGAGI. The CDR3 runs to 12 residues. Deletions cut 3 bases from V and 11 bases from J, with 10 bases between. The CDR3 sequence: CASSYAGFELFF. CDR3 DNA: TGTGCCAGCAGTTATGCGGGATTCGAGCTGTTTTTT.

This chain uses TRBV29-1 with TRBJ2-5, with D possibly being TRBD1 or TRBD2 (5 bases each). Germline values: CDR1 SQVTM, CDR2 ANQGSEA. Between the trimmed V and J ends, which lost 6 bases and 13 bases, there was a span of 21 bases. The CDR3 consists of 12 residues. The CDR3 loop reads CSVRDEAYERYF. The CDR3 region has the DNA TGCAGCGTACGGGACGAGGCCTACGAGCGGTACTTC.

This clonotype was found a few times. The chain has TRBV6-2 or TRBV6-3 and TRBJ1-2; TRBD1 might be the D (5 bases). Trimming took off 2 bases at V and 0 bases at J, with 7 bases between the two ends. The V gene's germline CDR1 is MNHEY and CDR2 SVGEGT. The CDR3 loop spans 14 amino acids. CDR3 protein: CASSYQGANYGYTF. The CDR3 DNA follows: TGTGCCAGCAGTTACCAGGGAGCTAACTATGGCTACACCTTC.

This clonotype was found once. The rearrangement joins TRBV11-2 to TRBJ2-7, with D tentatively TRBD1 or TRBD2 (5 bases each). Germline V gene sequence: CDR1 SGHAT, CDR2 FQNNGV. This CDR3 spans 15 amino acids. Trimming stripped 6 bases from V and 3 bases from J, with 18 bases between. The CDR3 coding sequence is TGTGCCAGCAGTGGCATCCGGGACCGAAACTACGAGCAGTACTTC. This encodes CASSGIRDRNYEQYF.

This clonotype was found a few times. The chain has TRBV20-1 and TRBJ2-1; 9 nucleotides align to TRBD1. The CDR3 totals 12 residues. Trimming cost V 4 bases and J 9 bases; bases outside gene matches: 4. Germline values: CDR1 DFQATT, CDR2 SNEGSKA (reference sequence). CDR3: CSATGTGPEQFF. CDR3 DNA sequence: TGCAGTGCTACCGGGACAGGGCCTGAGCAGTTCTTC.

CDR3 region: CASSQDPPGGGEQYF. The CDR3 DNA sequence: TGCGCCAGCAGCCAAGATCCTCCAGGGGGCGGGGAGCAGTACTTC. The chain recombines TRBV4-3 with TRBJ2-4; 8 bases are a match to TRBD1. V gave up 0 bases and J gave up 13 bases; unmatched junction bases: 11. Per the germline V gene, CDR1 is LGHNA and CDR2 is YSLEER. There are 15 residues in the CDR3.

The V gene is TRBV15, the J gene TRBJ2-1; 14 bases are shared with TRBD2. The CDR3 runs to 19 residues. The germline CDR1 and CDR2 sequences are LNHNV and YYDKDF (reference sequence). V gave up 0 bases and J gave up 1 base; unmatched junction bases: 5. CDR3 sequence (DNA): TGTGCCACCAGCAGAGATCTAGGACTAGCGGGGGGTTCCTACAATGAGCAGTTCTTC. This encodes CATSRDLGLAGGSYNEQFF.

The V and J genes are TRBV5-5 and TRBJ1-2, with D unclear. CDR3 size: 11 residues. CDR1 SGHKS and CDR2 YYEKEE come from the germline V gene (reference sequence). Trimming pared 4 bases from V and 4 bases from J, leaving 5 bases between. CDR3 coding DNA: TGTGCCAGCAGCAACGTCTATGGCTACACCTTC. Its translation is CASSNVYGYTF. Full variable domain (remainder filled in from reference TRBV5-5 and TRBJ1-2): DAGVTQSPTHLIKTRGQQVTLRCSPISGHKSVSWYQQVLGQGPQFIFQYYEKEERGRGNFPDRFSARQFPNYSSELNVNALLLGDSALYLCASSNVYGYTFGSGTRLTVV.

J is TRBJ2-4 and V is TRBV10-3; TRBD2 agrees at 9 bases. CDR1 and CDR2 (germline): ENHRY, SYGVKD. V lost 0 bases and J lost 8; bases outside the gene matches: 20. This CDR3 is built from 20 residues. The CDR3 loop is CAISESRGVAGDPVGDIQYF. DNA for the CDR3: TGTGCCATCAGTGAGTCGAGAGGGGTAGCGGGGGACCCAGTGGGGGACATTCAGTACTTC.

The chain has TRBV2 and TRBJ1-2, with no clear D. The CDR3 extends over 15 amino acids. V lost 2 bases to trimming and J lost 2 bases, with 12 bases between them. Germline CDR1 is SNHLY and CDR2 is FYNNEI. This CDR3 is CASSEWAAENYGYTF. The CDR3 region has the DNA TGTGCCAGCAGTGAATGGGCGGCAGAGAACTATGGCTACACCTTC.

This sequence joins TRBV20-1 and TRBJ2-3; D unresolved. The germline V gene encodes CDR1 DFQATT and CDR2 SNEGSKA (reference sequence). This CDR3 spans 14 amino acids. The V end lost 3 bases, the J end lost 1 base, and 11 bases lay between the germline ends. CDR3 nucleotides: TGCAGTGCTAGTATTGCCCCCCGCACAGATACGCAGTATTTT. It translates to CSASIAPRTDTQYF.

The chain employs TRBV7-2 and TRBJ2-1, with 12 bases matching TRBD2. The CDR3 runs to 18 residues. Germline loops: CDR1 SGHTA, CDR2 FQGNSA. With V trimmed by 5 bases and J by 4 bases, 12 bases remained unmatched. CDR3 amino acids: CASSGSLAGGPFYNEQFF. The CDR3, as DNA: TGTGCCAGCAGCGGGAGTCTAGCGGGGGGGCCTTTTTACAATGAGCAGTTCTTC.

The genes are TRBV20-1 and TRBJ2-7; 7 nucleotides align to TRBD1. Losses at the gene ends were 3 bases for V and 7 bases for J; bases not matched to a gene: 12. Looked up from germline, CDR1 is DFQATT and CDR2 is SNEGSKA (reference sequence). This CDR3 region has 14 residues. The CDR3 loop is CSASPGTAPREQYF. The CDR3 nucleotides are TGCAGTGCTAGTCCCGGGACAGCGCCCAGGGAGCAGTACTTC.

A note on this clonotype: An end of the junction does not agree with germline; a read error may underlie this. The V gene is TRBV6-5, the J gene TRBJ1-1; D remains ambiguous. Germline-derived CDR1 and CDR2 are MNHEY and SVGAGI. This CDR3 has 15 amino acids. The CDR3 here is CASSSYGSMNTEALF. DNA for the CDR3: TGTGCCAGCAGTTCCTACGGTAGTATGAACACTGAAGCTCTCTTT.

This clonotype was counted a few times. V gene TRBV6-1 combines with J gene TRBJ1-5; D unclear. CDR1 and CDR2 (germline): MNHNS, SASEGT. V dropped 4 bases and J dropped 7 bases, with 14 bases sitting between them. The CDR3 is 14 amino acids. CDR3 residues: CASSGGGIGQPQHF. The CDR3, as DNA: TGTGCCAGCAGTGGAGGTGGGATCGGGCAGCCCCAGCATTTT.

The chain employs TRBV20-1 and TRBJ2-7, with 13 bases matching TRBD2. V was clipped by 4 bases and J by 7 bases; unmatched bases: 10. Germline V gives CDR1 DFQATT, CDR2 SNEGSKA (reference sequence). There are 15 residues in the CDR3. The CDR3 coding sequence is TGCAGTGCTACTAAAACTAGCGGGGGGGCCAAAGAGCAGTACTTC. Amino acid sequence: CSATKTSGGAKEQYF.

This clonotype was seen only a few times. The chain is built from TRBV7-9 and TRBJ2-7; D is perhaps TRBD1 (5 bases). This CDR3 comprises 15 residues. Trimming shortened V by 5 bases and J by 7 bases, and 21 bases separated the two germline ends. The germline V gene has CDR1 SEHNR and CDR2 FQNEAQ (reference sequence). CDR3 region: CASSQGAISYNEQYF. The CDR3 bases are TGTGCCAGCAGCCAAGGGGCCATCTCCTACAATGAGCAGTACTTC.

J is TRBJ2-5 and V is TRBV7-9; the D gene is possibly TRBD1 (6 bases). Trimming stripped 2 bases from V and 11 bases from J, with 21 bases between. Germline CDR1 SEHNR, CDR2 FQNEAQ (reference sequence). CDR3 length: 15 amino acids. DNA for the CDR3: TGTGCCAGCAGCTTAACCGGGACATTATACAATGAGCAGTACTTC. It encodes CASSLTGTLYNEQYF. The entire variable domain, with the rest obtained from reference TRBV7-9 and TRBJ2-5, is as follows: DTGVSQNPRHKITKRGQNVTFRCDPISEHNRLYWYRQTLGQGPEFLTYFQNEAQLEKSRLLSDRFSAERPKGSFSTLEIQRTEQGDSAMYLCASSLTGTLYNEQYFGPGTRLLVL.

This chain connects TRBV29-1 to TRBJ2-2; D is unclear. V dropped 4 bases and J dropped 2 bases, with 11 bases sitting between them. The CDR3 sequence is 14 residues long. Germline CDR1 SQVTM, CDR2 ANQGSEA. CDR3 nucleotide sequence: TGCAGCGTTGCTCCTTACCTCAACACCGGGGAGCTGTTTTTT. Protein sequence: CSVAPYLNTGELFF.

This clonotype was seen more than once but under ten times. This rearrangement joins TRBV25-1 to TRBJ1-2, with TRBD1 matching over 7 bases. Trimming at V came to 0 bases and at J to 7 bases, leaving 2 bases not matched to a gene. From germline, CDR1 is MGHDK and CDR2 SYGVNS. The CDR3 spans 13 residues. The chain's CDR3 is CASSEYYRGGYTF. The DNA of the CDR3 is TGTGCCAGCAGTGAATACTACAGGGGTGGCTACACCTTC.

The chain carries TRBV24-1 and TRBJ2-3; TRBD1 matches at 10 bases. Germline-derived CDR1 and CDR2 are KGHDR and SFDVKD. This CDR3 contains 17 residues. V shed 4 bases, J shed 5 bases, and the junction held 11 bases outside the gene matches. CDR3 loop: CATSDLTGGGRGDTQYF. The CDR3 nucleotides read TGTGCCACCAGTGACCTGACAGGGGGCGGGCGGGGAGATACGCAGTATTTT.

The V and J genes are TRBV7-2 and TRBJ1-2; no reliable D call. V lost 4 bases and J 5 bases, leaving 17 bases between the germline ends. Germline V gene lookup returns CDR1 SGHTA and CDR2 FQGNSA. The CDR3 consists of 15 residues. The DNA for the CDR3 is TGTGCCAGCAGCTCCCTCCCGGAGGCGAAGTATGGCTACACCTTC. Amino acids: CASSSLPEAKYGYTF.

V gene TRBV29-1 combines with J gene TRBJ2-1, with 13 bases fitting TRBD2. The CDR3 covers 14 residues. CDR1 and CDR2 from the germline V gene are SQVTM and ANQGSEA. V was clipped by 5 bases and J by 3 bases; unmatched bases: 1. CDR3 sequence: CSVRLAGGYNEQFF. The CDR3 bases are TGCAGCGTTCGACTAGCGGGGGGCTACAATGAGCAGTTCTTC.

The chain links TRBV2 to TRBJ2-7; 7 bases fit TRBD1. CDR1 and CDR2 (germline): SNHLY, FYNNEI. Trimming cost V 7 bases and J 3 bases; bases outside gene matches: 12. The CDR3 is made up of 15 amino acids. CDR3: CASTIAGTAYYEQYF. The CDR3 bases are TGTGCCAGCACAATAGCCGGGACAGCTTACTACGAGCAGTACTTC.

The chain carries TRBV7-9 and TRBJ1-4, with 9 bases aligning to TRBD1. The CDR3 length is 18 residues. V lost 4 bases to trimming and J lost 8 bases; unmatched junction nucleotides: 17. Germline CDR1 and CDR2: SEHNR and FQNEAQ (reference sequence). CDR3 in amino acids: CASSSRPATGGEWEKLFF. DNA for the CDR3: TGTGCCAGCAGCTCACGGCCTGCGACAGGGGGGGAGTGGGAAAAACTGTTTTTT.

This clonotype appeared a single time. This rearrangement joins TRBV6-2 or TRBV6-3 to TRBJ1-6; no firm D call. V was trimmed by 5 bases and J by 0 bases, leaving 11 bases between them. Germline lookup yields CDR1 MNHEY and CDR2 SVGEGT. The CDR3 extends over 16 amino acids. CDR3: CASSPGGGSYNSPLHF. The CDR3 DNA sequence: TGTGCCAGCAGTCCCGGAGGCGGCTCCTATAATTCACCCCTCCACTTT.

This clonotype was picked up a small number of times. The V and J genes are TRBV12-3 or TRBV12-4 and TRBJ2-7; D is ambiguous. The CDR3 has 15 residues. V lost 3 bases and J 5 bases, leaving 17 bases between the germline ends. This CDR3 reads CASSFWKRSFDEQYF. DNA for the CDR3: TGTGCCAGCAGTTTTTGGAAAAGGTCCTTCGACGAGCAGTACTTC.

This clonotype was found a few times. The chain couples TRBV5-1 to TRBJ2-1; either TRBD1 or TRBD2 may fit D (6 bases each). Trimming took 2 bases from V and 8 from J, leaving 8 bases between them. CDR3 size: 12 residues. Germline-derived CDR1 and CDR2 are SGHRS and YFSETQ. The CDR3 region is CASSFGGYEQFF. CDR3 sequence (DNA): TGCGCCAGCAGCTTCGGGGGCTATGAGCAGTTCTTC.

The chain has TRBV5-1 and TRBJ2-7; no clear D gene. The germline gives CDR1 SGHRS, CDR2 YFSETQ. CDR3 length equals 14 residues. V lost 0 bases to trimming and J lost 0 bases, with 7 bases between them. In DNA, the CDR3 is TGCGCCAGCAGCTTGGGCAGACTCTCCTACGAGCAGTACTTC. It specifies CASSLGRLSYEQYF.

This clonotype has a handful of counts. The J gene is TRBJ2-1, the V gene TRBV7-8, with D maybe TRBD2 (7 bases). The CDR3 length is 18 residues. The germline V gene encodes CDR1 SGHVS and CDR2 FQNEAQ. The V and J ends lost 4 bases and 2 bases respectively, with 21 bases between them. CDR3 coding DNA: TGTGCCAGCAGCTGGGTCGGGGCGGGGGCCGTGGCCTACAATGAGCAGTTCTTC. Its protein is CASSWVGAGAVAYNEQFF.

For this clonotype: Sequence at one end of the junction differs from germline and may be a read error. The V gene is TRBV27, the J gene TRBJ2-6; the D gene is possibly TRBD2 (6 bases). Germline CDR1 MNHEY, CDR2 SMNVEV (reference sequence). The CDR3 has 15 amino acids. The CDR3 nucleotides are TGTGCCGGCAGACCGCGGGGCGCTGGGGCCAACGTCCTGACTTTC. This gives the protein CAGRPRGAGANVLTF. The full variable domain, its missing parts supplied by reference TRBV27 and TRBJ2-6, is EAQVTQNPRYLITVTGKKLTVTCSQNMNHEYMSWYRQDPGLGLRQIYYSMNVEVTDKGDVPEGYKVSRKEKRNFPLILESPSPNQTSLYFCAGRPRGAGANVLTFGAGSRLTVL.